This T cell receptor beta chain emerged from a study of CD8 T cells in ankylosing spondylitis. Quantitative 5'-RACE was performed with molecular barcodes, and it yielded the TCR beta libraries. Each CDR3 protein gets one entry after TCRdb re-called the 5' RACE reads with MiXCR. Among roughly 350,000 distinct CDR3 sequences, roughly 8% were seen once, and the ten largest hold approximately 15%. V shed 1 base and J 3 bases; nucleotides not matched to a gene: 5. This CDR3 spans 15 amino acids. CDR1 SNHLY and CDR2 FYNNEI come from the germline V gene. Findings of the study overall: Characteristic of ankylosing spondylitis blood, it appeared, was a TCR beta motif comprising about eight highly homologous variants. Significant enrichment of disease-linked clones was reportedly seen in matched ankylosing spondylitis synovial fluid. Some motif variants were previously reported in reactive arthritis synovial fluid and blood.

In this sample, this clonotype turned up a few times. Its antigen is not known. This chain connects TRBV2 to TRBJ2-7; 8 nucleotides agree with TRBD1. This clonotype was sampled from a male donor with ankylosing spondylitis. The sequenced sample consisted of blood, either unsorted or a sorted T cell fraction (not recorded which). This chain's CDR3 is CASSEERTGNYEQYF. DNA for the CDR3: TGTGCCAGCAGTGAAGAAAGGACAGGGAACTACGAGCAGTACTTC.